This T cell receptor (beta chain) derives from a study of OX40 agonist ivuxolimab in advanced cancers. As for the study in general: Cohort: 65% to 90% men, mean age 60, aged about 23 to 80. General observations from the study: There were, on average, more expanded clones in CD8+ T cells than in CD4+.

A word on this clone: Its cognate antigen is unknown.

Clones were read by immunoSEQ multiplex PCR, and TCRdb kept only the in-frame ones, dropping some. The sample lists tens of thousands of clones; 94% were seen once. The CDR3 is 14 residues long. The germline gives CDR1 MDHEN, CDR2 SYDVKM. The V end was cut by 6 bases, the J end by 3 bases, with 12 bases between. V is TRBV28 and J is TRBJ1-5; D call uncertain. Sequencing used CD4+ or CD8+ T cells sorted from blood, obtained in a trial of the OX40 agonist ivuxolimab. The sequence was collected from an adult with an advanced solid tumor such as melanoma, head and neck, liver or kidney cancer. CDR3 coding DNA: TGTGCCAGCAGCGGCAGGTCCTACAATCAGCCCCAGCATTTT. Translated: CASSGRSYNQPQHF.